The TCR beta chain under discussion was sequenced for a study of T cell changes during pregnancy in multiple sclerosis. The CDR3 loop spans 14 amino acids. The V gene's germline CDR1 is MNHEY and CDR2 SVGAGI. V lost 5 bases and J 1 base, leaving 8 bases between the germline ends. Only in-frame clones appear in the TCRdb table, and some are missing; sequencing was by immunoSEQ multiplex PCR. The sample includes approximately 100,000 clones, approximately 92% of them seen just once. The clonotype was recovered from a female donor with multiple sclerosis, enrolled in a pregnancy study. The sequenced sample was peripheral blood, obtained in the first trimester of pregnancy. The chain combines TRBV6-5 with TRBJ2-2; possible D gene TRBD2, 5 bases. This CDR3 is CASSPSGNTGELFF. The CDR3 coding sequence is TGTGCCAGCAGTCCCAGCGGGAACACCGGGGAGCTGTTTTTT.